A single T cell receptor beta chain is shown here with its context. Antigen specificity is unknown. This record belongs to a study of EBV T-cell therapy then PD-1 blockade in nasopharyngeal carcinoma. TCRdb's copy holds only in-frame clones and misses some; the assay was immunoSEQ multiplex PCR. The sample carries some 21,000 clones, 75% to 90% recorded once. Noted treatment: AdE1-LMPpoly-expanded autologous EBV-specific T-cell therapy followed by anti-PD-1 nivolumab. The CDR3 is made up of 15 amino acids. V lost 5 bases and J lost 2, with 15 bases in between. CDR1 and CDR2 (germline): SEHNR, FQNEAQ (reference sequence).

The clonotype comes from a man between 40 and 49 years old with nasopharyngeal carcinoma. This sequence joins TRBV7-9 and TRBJ1-1; no definite D call. The specimen comprised CD8+ T cells from blood, sampled at roughly day 61 from a patient whose treatment included autologous EBV-specific T cells and nivolumab. CDR3 sequence (DNA): TGTGCCAGCAGCCCCTCCCCGGGAATAAACACTGAAGCTTTCTTT. It specifies CASSPSPGINTEAFF.